This TCR beta chain stems from a study of a mutant IDH1 vaccine in newly diagnosed glioma. Clones were read by immunoSEQ multiplex PCR, and TCRdb kept only the in-frame ones, dropping some. The sample gives tens of thousands of clones, 80% to 90% of which show up once; approximately 1.6% is in the top ten. On this clone: Antigen specificity is unknown.

Regarding time point: week 35, safety follow-up. In the vaccine, a single dose held 300 ug of the mutant IDH1 20-mer peptide, along with topical imiquimod. Eight vaccine injections were given to patients in weeks 1, 3, 5, 7, 11, 15, 19 and 23. Patients carried new grade 3 or 4 IDH1-mutant astrocytomas lacking nuclear ATRX. The ends were cut back, 4 bases at V and 3 bases at J, with 13 bases in the middle. This CDR3 region has 15 residues. Germline V CDR1 and CDR2: LGHNA, YNFKEQ. Regarding the study as a whole: Induction of immune responses by the vaccine occurred in about 92% of patients.

The chain recombines TRBV4-2 with TRBJ1-5; D may be TRBD1 (6 bases). The origin of this receptor is a middle-aged man with glioma. The source material was PBMCs, sampled from a glioma patient whose treatment included an IDH1 peptide vaccine. The CDR3 bases are TGTGCCAGCAGCCGTACGGACAGCTTCAATCAGCCCCAGCATTTT. Amino acids: CASSRTDSFNQPQHF.